This T cell receptor beta chain was sequenced for a study of T-cell reconstitution after alpha-beta-depleted transplantation in children. The CDR3 is made up of 11 amino acids. Germline V gene lookup returns CDR1 DFQATT and CDR2 SNEGSKA (reference sequence). The ends were cut back, 6 bases at V and 1 base at J, with 6 bases in the middle. This clonotype was counted a few times. Its target is not known. This sample's TCRbeta library carried unique molecular identifier barcodes. TCRdb recomputed calls from the PCR reads with MiXCR, one row per CDR3 protein. The table includes hundreds of thousands of distinct CDR3 sequences, around 13% detected once. Study-level results: T-cell counts and diversity at one year following transplant were attributed mainly to newly produced T cells.

Sample: PBMCs, taken before TCRalphabeta/CD19-depleted stem cell transplant. The V and J genes are TRBV20-1 and TRBJ2-5, with D uncertain. This receptor was obtained from a girl aged 2 to 10 with congenital amegakaryocytic thrombocytopenia, due to receive a stem cell transplant. CDR3 bases: TGCAGTGCGGACCTCCAAGAGACCCAGTACTTC. Protein product: CSADLQETQYF.